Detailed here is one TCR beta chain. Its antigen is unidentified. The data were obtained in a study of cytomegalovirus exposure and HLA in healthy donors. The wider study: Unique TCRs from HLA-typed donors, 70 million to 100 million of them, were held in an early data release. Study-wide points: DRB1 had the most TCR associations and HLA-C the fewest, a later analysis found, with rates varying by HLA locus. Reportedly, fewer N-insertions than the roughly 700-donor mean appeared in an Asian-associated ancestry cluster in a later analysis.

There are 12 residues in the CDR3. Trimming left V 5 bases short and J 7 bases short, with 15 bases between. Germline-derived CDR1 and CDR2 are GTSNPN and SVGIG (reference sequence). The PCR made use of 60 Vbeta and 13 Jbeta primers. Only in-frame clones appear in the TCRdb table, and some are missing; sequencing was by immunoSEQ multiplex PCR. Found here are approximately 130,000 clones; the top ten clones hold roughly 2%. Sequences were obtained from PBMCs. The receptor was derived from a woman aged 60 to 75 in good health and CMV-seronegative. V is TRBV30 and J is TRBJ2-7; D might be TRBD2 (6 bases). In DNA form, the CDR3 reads TGTGCCTGGGGACTACGAGGCGGGGAGCAGTACTTC. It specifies CAWGLRGGEQYF. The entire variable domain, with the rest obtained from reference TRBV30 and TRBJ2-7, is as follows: SQTIHQWPATLVQPVGSPLSLECTVEGTSNPNLYWYRQAAGRGLQLLFYSVGIGQISSEVPQNLSASRPQDRQFILSSKKLLLSDSGFYLCAWGLRGGEQYFGPGTRLTVT.